The TCR beta chain under discussion was sequenced for a study of T cell responses to AZD1222 COVID-19 vaccine. General study points: Only after the peak T cell response were repertoires sampled. Spike-specific TCR breadth and depth rose after two AZD1222 doses. Clonal diversity may have been underestimated in mostly white British donors.

Analysis merged second doses at about 4 or about 12 weeks. Sequenced by immunoSEQ multiplex PCR; TCRdb stores in-frame clones only, minus some. The sample holds under 90,000 clones; approximately 85% are singletons and the top ten take over 9.5%. This CDR3 spans 15 amino acids. Germline CDR1 is MDHEN and CDR2 is SYDVKM. Trimming removed 5 bases from V and 3 bases from J; junction bases left unmatched: 7. As to this clone: The antigen is undetermined.

V usage is TRBV28 and J usage is TRBJ1-5; 7 bases fit TRBD1. The sequenced sample was peripheral blood, obtained 28 days after the second AZD1222 dose. The clonotype was recovered from an adult who received the AZD1222 COVID-19 vaccine. DNA for the CDR3: TGTGCCAGCAGTCCGATCGACAGGGACAATCAGCCCCAGCATTTT. It translates to CASSPIDRDNQPQHF.